Reported below is one T cell receptor (beta chain). These data originate in a study of blood T cell repertoires in COVID-19. Overall study: PBMCs, B-cell-depleted T cells, or T cells provided the cDNA or gDNA that made up the material.

This CDR3 is 16 amino acids long. Germline CDR1 and CDR2: SGDLS and YYNGEE. Between the trimmed V and J ends, which lost 0 bases and 2 bases, there was a span of 15 bases. In the source study's methods: Quantification of nucleated cells was approximated via reference gene primer amplification. Assay used: immunoSEQ multiplex PCR; TCRdb lists only in-frame clones, some missing. The V and J calls and clone size are taken from that table; D and trimming were inferred from the DNA. The sample records about 230,000 clones, over 80% being singletons. The sequenced sample consisted of peripheral blood. V gene TRBV9 combines with J gene TRBJ2-7, with D possibly being TRBD1 (5 bases). The sequence derives from a woman in her thirties with COVID-19, enrolled during active disease. CDR3: CASSVGLAGITYEQYF. The CDR3 DNA sequence: TGTGCCAGCAGCGTAGGGTTGGCAGGGATCACCTACGAGCAGTACTTC. Using reference TRBV9 and TRBJ2-7 for the parts outside the CDR3, the full variable domain is DSGVTQTPKHLITATGQRVTLRCSPRSGDLSVYWYQQSLDQGLQFLIQYYNGEERAKGNILERFSAQQFPDLHSELNLSSLELGDSALYFCASSVGLAGITYEQYFGPGTRLTVT.